Each of the 19 T cell receptor beta chains below was sequenced from the same sample in a study of OX40 agonist ivuxolimab in advanced cancers. The protocol was immunoSEQ multiplex PCR, while the TCRdb copy is restricted to in-frame clones and leaves out a portion. Among 75,000 to 100,000 clones, 87% were seen once, and the ten largest hold roughly 0.5%. Here the sequenced sample was CD4+ or CD8+ T cells sorted from blood, taken in a trial of the OX40 agonist ivuxolimab. The origin of the receptors is an adult with an advanced solid tumor such as melanoma, head and neck, liver or kidney cancer.

V and J are TRBV7-8 and TRBJ1-1, with D uncertain. Germline V CDR1 and CDR2: SGHVS, FQNEAQ. The CDR3 has 14 residues. Trimming pared 4 bases from V and 1 base from J, leaving 10 bases between. CDR3 sequence reads: CASSSLRGNTEAFF. CDR3 nucleotide sequence: TGTGCCAGCAGCTCACTGCGTGGGAACACTGAAGCTTTCTTT.

DNA for the CDR3: TGCGCCAGCAGCCCCCTCCTGGGTTCTGGCTACACCTTC. Translated: CASSPLLGSGYTF. The chain combines TRBV4-3 with TRBJ1-2; D not certain. The ends were cut back, 4 bases at V and 7 bases at J, with 13 bases in the middle. The CDR3 runs to 13 residues. Germline V lookup: CDR1 LGHNA, CDR2 YSLEER.

The chain couples TRBV6-6 to TRBJ1-5; weak D call: TRBD1 (6 bases). The CDR3 runs to 15 residues. Trimming removed 5 bases from V and 4 bases from J, with 15 bases in between. CDR1 and CDR2 from the germline V gene are MNHNY and SVGAGI (reference sequence). This CDR3 is CASSHRQEVNQPQHF. CDR3 nucleotide sequence: TGTGCCAGCAGTCATAGACAGGAGGTTAATCAGCCCCAGCATTTT.

This rearrangement joins TRBV5-1 to TRBJ2-1; the D gene is possibly TRBD1 (6 bases). The CDR3 is 12 amino acids. Per germline, CDR1 SGHRS and CDR2 YFSETQ. V was clipped by 4 bases and J by 16 bases, with 18 bases between them. CDR3 residues: CASSIGQSECFF. CDR3 bases: TGCGCCAGCAGCATAGGACAGTCCGAGTGCTTCTTC.

The V gene is TRBV5-1, the J gene TRBJ1-2; D is unresolved. The germline gives CDR1 SGHRS, CDR2 YFSETQ. The V end was cut by 8 bases, the J end by 5 bases, with 4 bases between. The length of the CDR3 is 9 residues. The CDR3 sequence: CASRYGYTF. DNA of the CDR3: TGCGCCAGTCGATATGGCTACACCTTC.

This CDR3 is CASSEDRGDTEAFF. Written as DNA, the CDR3 is TGTGCCAGCAGCGAGGACAGGGGGGACACTGAAGCTTTCTTT. V usage is TRBV5-6 and J usage is TRBJ1-1; 10 bases line up with TRBD1. The CDR3 length is 14 residues. The V gene's germline CDR1 is SGHDT and CDR2 YYEEEE. V lost 4 bases, J lost 3 bases, and 3 bases stayed unmatched.

The chain recombines TRBV19 with TRBJ1-2; unclear D gene. Germline values: CDR1 LNHDA, CDR2 SQIVND (reference sequence). The CDR3 is 14 amino acids. Trimming removed 5 bases at V and 7 bases at J, with 17 bases between. The CDR3 DNA follows: TGTGCCAGTAGTGGCATTGAAAGTACTTCTGGCTACACCTTC. It codes for CASSGIESTSGYTF.

This rearrangement joins TRBV5-1 to TRBJ2-7; D is possibly TRBD1 or TRBD2 (5 bases each). Per the germline V gene, CDR1 is SGHRS and CDR2 is YFSETQ. The length of the CDR3 is 14 residues. Trimming removed 4 bases at V and 3 bases at J, with 14 bases between. CDR3 sequence reads: CASSPRDGNYEQYF. CDR3 bases: TGCGCCAGCAGCCCCCGGGACGGAAACTACGAGCAGTACTTC.

In this sample, this clone turned up once. The chain joins TRBV11-1 to TRBJ2-2; possibly TRBD2 for D (6 bases). Per the germline V gene, CDR1 is SGHAT and CDR2 is FQDESV (reference sequence). The length of the CDR3 is 17 residues. V was shortened by 5 bases and J by 2 bases, with 18 bases between the two germline ends. Here the CDR3 DNA reads TGTGCCAGCAGCCCCCGAGGGCGGGGTGGCAACACCGGGGAGCTGTTTTTT. Translation gives CASSPRGRGGNTGELFF.

This chain joins TRBV7-3 and TRBJ2-3, with 8 bases identical to TRBD2. Losses at the gene ends were 5 bases for V and 5 bases for J; bases not matched to a gene: 12. The length of the CDR3 is 16 residues. Germline V CDR1 and CDR2: SGHTA, FQGTGA. CDR3 loop: CASSGMAGGSRDTQYF. The DNA for the CDR3 is TGTGCCAGCAGCGGGATGGCGGGGGGCAGTAGAGATACGCAGTATTTT.

V is TRBV19 and J is TRBJ1-1; TRBD1 might be the D (5 bases). The CDR3 totals 16 residues. V lost 1 base, J lost 1 base, and 13 bases lay in between. Germline lookup yields CDR1 LNHDA and CDR2 SQIVND (reference sequence). The DNA for the CDR3 is TGTGCCAGTAGTATAGTAGTGGGCAGGGCGAACACTGAAGCTTTCTTT. Translated: CASSIVVGRANTEAFF.

DNA of the CDR3: TGTGCCAGCAGCGTAGCGGTTAACGCCGGGGAGCTGTTTTTT. Protein product: CASSVAVNAGELFF. The rearrangement links TRBV9 to TRBJ2-2; D remains ambiguous. The germline V gene has CDR1 SGDLS and CDR2 YYNGEE. Between the trimmed V and J ends, which lost 0 bases and 6 bases, there was a span of 9 bases. The CDR3 runs 14 residues.

DNA for the CDR3: TGTGCCAGCAGCTTTAGCGGGACAGGGAAGGAAGTGCAGTTCTTC. This gives the protein CASSFSGTGKEVQFF. The J gene is TRBJ2-1, the V gene TRBV11-2, with D possibly matching TRBD1 (9 bases). The length of the CDR3 is 15 residues. Deletions cut 3 bases from V and 12 bases from J, with 21 bases between. Germline V gives CDR1 SGHAT, CDR2 FQNNGV.

V is TRBV5-4 and J is TRBJ1-5; possible D gene TRBD1, 5 bases. The CDR3 sequence is 16 residues long. CDR1 is SGHNT and CDR2 is YYREEE in the germline V gene (reference sequence). V lost 0 bases and J lost 2, with 12 bases in between. The CDR3 sequence is CASSLGGEGRNQPQHF. In DNA form, the CDR3 reads TGTGCCAGCAGCTTGGGGGGGGAGGGGCGCAATCAGCCCCAGCATTTT.

The chain combines TRBV15 with TRBJ2-1, with TRBD1 matching 7 bases. The CDR3 consists of 16 residues. Germline V gene sequence: CDR1 LNHNV, CDR2 YYDKDF (reference sequence). Trimming cost V 1 base and J 2 bases; bases outside gene matches: 5. The CDR3 sequence: CATSRGPGGPYNEQFF. The CDR3 DNA reads as TGTGCCACCAGCAGAGGGCCAGGGGGTCCCTACAATGAGCAGTTCTTC.

This clone was seen a single time. The V call is TRBV19, the J call TRBJ2-1, with TRBD1 matching over 7 bases. This CDR3 has 13 amino acids. J was trimmed by 2 bases and V by 10 bases; bases with no gene match: 5. Germline V gene sequence: CDR1 LNHDA, CDR2 SQIVND (reference sequence). CDR3 in amino acids: CATRQGAYNEQFF. In DNA, the CDR3 is TGTGCCACCAGACAGGGCGCCTACAATGAGCAGTTCTTC.

Turning to this clone: The identical CDR3 is also encoded by other nucleotide sequences in the sample. The chain combines TRBV18 with TRBJ1-5; D unclear. Germline V CDR1 and CDR2: KGHSH, LQKENI. The ends were cut back, 3 bases at V and 3 bases at J, with 6 bases in the middle. CDR3 length: 13 amino acids. CDR3 protein: CASSPGVNQPQHF. Written as DNA, the CDR3 is TGTGCCAGCTCACCGGGAGTCAATCAGCCCCAGCATTTT.

V is TRBV5-4 and J is TRBJ1-1, with 7 positions matching TRBD1. There are 15 residues in the CDR3. In germline, CDR1 is SGHNT, CDR2 YYREEE (reference sequence). The ends lost 4 bases at V and 5 bases at J; junction bases unmatched: 11. The CDR3 DNA reads as TGTGCCAGCAGCAGGGGGGACAGAGATCTGACTGAAGCTTTCTTT. It yields the protein CASSRGDRDLTEAFF.

A single count supports this clone. J is TRBJ2-5 and V is TRBV19, with no clear D. The CDR3 is 12 residues long. From germline, CDR1 is LNHDA and CDR2 SQIVND (reference sequence). Trimming pared 9 bases from V and 5 bases from J, leaving 13 bases between. Written as DNA, the CDR3 is TGTGCCAGCCTTCCCGACGGGGAGACCCAGTACTTC. Its translation: CASLPDGETQYF.